Here is one TCR beta chain with its context. A much larger clone differs from this one at a single base, so this may be a read error. This CDR3 is built from 15 residues. Germline CDR1 and CDR2: MDHEN and SYDVKM. V gave up 5 bases and J gave up 2 bases, with 15 bases separating them. From unsorted bulk tissue weighing roughly 19-34 mg, DNA and RNA were co-extracted. The cohort consisted of patients whose primary liver carcinoma was surgically resected. The data were taken from a study of tumor-infiltrating lymphocytes in primary liver carcinoma. From approximately 450 ng total RNA, TCR beta cDNA was generated with a primer in the constant region. Three-round nested multiplex PCR performed with slightly modified ARM-PCR produced the TCR beta libraries. The first two PCR rounds, roughly 10 cycles each, used TRBV1-TRBV30 forward primers and a C-beta reverse primer. TCRdb re-called the multiplex PCR reads with MiXCR, one entry per CDR3 protein. The sample yields 100,000 to 150,000 distinct CDR3 sequences, around 60% seen once.

The TCR comes from a woman aged 55-69 years with primary liver carcinoma and hepatitis B virus infection. The sequencing sample was made of liver tumor tissue from sampling region 3. Subset reported: tumor region T3, left-lateral pole. The chain links TRBV28 to TRBJ2-5, with D possibly called TRBD1 or TRBD2 (6 bases each). CDR3 in amino acids: CASSGVGGTQETQYF. CDR3 nucleotides: TGTGCCAGCAGTGGCGTCGGGGGCACGCAAGAGACCCAGTACTTC.